This T cell receptor (beta chain) was identified in a study of T-cell reconstitution after alpha-beta-depleted transplantation in children. Study results and caveats: At around two months after transplant, the alpha-beta T cells were reportedly derived from several hundred expanded clones that came from non-depleted graft cells. Surviving thymic progenitors and recipient T cells were the source of high TCRbeta diversity at day 60 in some patients. At the one-year point after transplant, T-cell counts and TCRbeta diversity were found to come mostly from T cells that had been newly produced.

This clonotype was observed many times. Its antigen is unidentified. Molecular barcoding with unique molecular identifiers was used for the TCRbeta library. TCRdb reprocessed the PCR reads via MiXCR and lists one record per CDR3 protein. This sample yields thousands of distinct CDR3 sequences, of which approximately 11% are seen a single time; around 21% belongs to the top ten. The clonotype was recovered from a child less than two years old who had a stem cell transplant for acute myeloid leukemia, so the T cells may come from the graft donor. The sample in question was PBMCs, mostly from graft donor cells, obtained 180 days after TCRalphabeta/CD19-depleted stem cell transplant.

The CDR3, as DNA: TGCGCCAGCAGCTCCGCGAGCCAGGCAGCCTACGAGCAGTACTTC. Amino acids: CASSSASQAAYEQYF. The gene calls are TRBV5-1 and TRBJ2-7; the D is unclear. The length of the CDR3 is 15 residues. Trimming pared 3 bases from V and 2 bases from J, leaving 15 bases between. Germline V lookup: CDR1 SGHRS, CDR2 YFSETQ.